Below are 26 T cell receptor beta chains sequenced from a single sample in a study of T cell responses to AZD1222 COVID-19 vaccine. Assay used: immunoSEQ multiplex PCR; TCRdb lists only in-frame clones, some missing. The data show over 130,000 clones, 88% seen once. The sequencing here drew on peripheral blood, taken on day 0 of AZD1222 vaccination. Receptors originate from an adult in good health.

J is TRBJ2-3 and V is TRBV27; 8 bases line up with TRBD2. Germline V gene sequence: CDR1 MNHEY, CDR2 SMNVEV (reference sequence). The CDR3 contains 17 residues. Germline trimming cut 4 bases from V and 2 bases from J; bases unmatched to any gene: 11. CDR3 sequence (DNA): TGTGCCAGCAGTTCGCCCTCGTTAGCGGGATTCACAGATACGCAGTATTTT. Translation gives CASSSPSLAGFTDTQYF.

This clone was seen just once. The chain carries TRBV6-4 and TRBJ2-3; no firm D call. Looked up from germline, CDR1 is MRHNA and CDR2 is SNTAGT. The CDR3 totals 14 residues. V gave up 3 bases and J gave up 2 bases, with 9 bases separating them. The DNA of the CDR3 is TGTGCCAGCAGTGAAAAGGCCGACACAGATACGCAGTATTTT. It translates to CASSEKADTDTQYF.

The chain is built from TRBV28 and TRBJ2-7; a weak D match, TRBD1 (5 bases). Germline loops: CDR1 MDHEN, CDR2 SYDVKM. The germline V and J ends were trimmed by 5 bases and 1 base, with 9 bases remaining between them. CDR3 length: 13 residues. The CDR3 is CASSDQGSYEQYF. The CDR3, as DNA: TGTGCCAGCAGTGATCAGGGATCCTACGAGCAGTACTTC.

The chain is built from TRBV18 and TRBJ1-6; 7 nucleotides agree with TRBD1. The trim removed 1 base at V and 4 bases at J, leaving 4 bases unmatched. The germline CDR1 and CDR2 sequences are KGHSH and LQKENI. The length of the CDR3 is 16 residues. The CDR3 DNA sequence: TGTGCCAGCTCACCACAGGGGGCTCTATATAATTCACCCCTCCACTTT. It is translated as CASSPQGALYNSPLHF.

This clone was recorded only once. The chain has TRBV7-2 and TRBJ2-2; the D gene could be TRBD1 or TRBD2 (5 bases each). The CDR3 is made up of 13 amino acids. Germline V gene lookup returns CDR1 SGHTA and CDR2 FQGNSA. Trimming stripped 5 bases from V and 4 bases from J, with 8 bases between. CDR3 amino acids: CASSPGPTGELFF. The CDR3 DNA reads TGTGCCAGCAGCCCGGGACCCACCGGGGAGCTGTTTTTT.

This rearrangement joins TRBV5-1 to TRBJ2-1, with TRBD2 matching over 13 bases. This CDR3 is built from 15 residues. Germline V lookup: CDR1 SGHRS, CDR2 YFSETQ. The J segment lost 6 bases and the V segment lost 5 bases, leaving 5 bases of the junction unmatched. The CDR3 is CASREGLAGPNEQFF. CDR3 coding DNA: TGCGCCAGCAGGGAGGGACTAGCGGGACCCAATGAGCAGTTCTTC. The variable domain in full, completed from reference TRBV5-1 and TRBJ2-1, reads KAGVTQTPRYLIKTRGQQVTLSCSPISGHRSVSWYQQTPGQGLQFLFEYFSETQRNKGNFPGRFSGRQFSNSRSEMNVSTLELGDSALYLCASREGLAGPNEQFFGPGTRLTVL.

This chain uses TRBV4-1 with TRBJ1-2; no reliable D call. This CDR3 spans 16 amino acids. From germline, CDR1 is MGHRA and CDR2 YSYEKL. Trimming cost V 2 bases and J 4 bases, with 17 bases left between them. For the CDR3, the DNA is TGCGCCAGCAGCCAAACTTCAGCAGCTGGGTCCTATGGCTACACCTTC. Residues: CASSQTSAAGSYGYTF.

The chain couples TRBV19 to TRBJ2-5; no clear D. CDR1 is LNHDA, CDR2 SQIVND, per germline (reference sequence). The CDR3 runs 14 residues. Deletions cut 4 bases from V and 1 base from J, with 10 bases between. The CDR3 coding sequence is TGTGCCAGTAGTACCCGAATCCCCCAAGAGACCCAGTACTTC. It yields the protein CASSTRIPQETQYF.

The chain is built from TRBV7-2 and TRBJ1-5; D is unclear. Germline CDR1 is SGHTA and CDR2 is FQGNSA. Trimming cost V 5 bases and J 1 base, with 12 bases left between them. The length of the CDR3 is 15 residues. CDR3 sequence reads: CASSLQVISNQPQHF. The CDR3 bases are TGTGCCAGCAGCCTGCAGGTGATAAGCAATCAGCCCCAGCATTTT.

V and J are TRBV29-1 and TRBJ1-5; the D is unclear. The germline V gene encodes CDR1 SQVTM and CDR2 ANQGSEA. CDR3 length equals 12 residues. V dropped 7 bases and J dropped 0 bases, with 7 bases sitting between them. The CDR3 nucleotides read TGCAGCGCAAAGAGTAGCAATCAGCCCCAGCATTTT. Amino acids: CSAKSSNQPQHF.

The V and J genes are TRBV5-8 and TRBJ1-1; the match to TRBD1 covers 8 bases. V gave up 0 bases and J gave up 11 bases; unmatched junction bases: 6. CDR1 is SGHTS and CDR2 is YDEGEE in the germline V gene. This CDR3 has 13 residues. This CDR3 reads CASSLVGQVGAFF. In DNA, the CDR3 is TGTGCCAGCAGCTTGGTGGGACAGGTGGGGGCTTTCTTT.

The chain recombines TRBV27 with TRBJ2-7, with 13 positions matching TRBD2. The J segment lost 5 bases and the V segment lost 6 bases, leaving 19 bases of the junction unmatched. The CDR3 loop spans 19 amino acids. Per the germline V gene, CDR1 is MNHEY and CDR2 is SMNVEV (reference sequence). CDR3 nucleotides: TGTGCCAGCAGCCACAAAGCCCCGAATCCGACTAGCGGGAGGAACGAGCAGTACTTC. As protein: CASSHKAPNPTSGRNEQYF.

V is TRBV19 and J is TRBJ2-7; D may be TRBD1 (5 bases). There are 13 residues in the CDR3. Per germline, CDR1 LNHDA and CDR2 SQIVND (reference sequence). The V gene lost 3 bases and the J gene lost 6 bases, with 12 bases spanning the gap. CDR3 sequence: CASSMTVAGEQYF. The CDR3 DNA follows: TGTGCCAGTAGTATGACAGTAGCAGGCGAGCAGTACTTC.

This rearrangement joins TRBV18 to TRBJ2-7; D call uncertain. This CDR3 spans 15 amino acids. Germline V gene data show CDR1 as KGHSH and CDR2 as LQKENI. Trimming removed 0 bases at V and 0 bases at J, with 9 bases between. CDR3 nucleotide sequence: TGTGCCAGCTCACCACCGGAAGGGCCCTCCTACGAGCAGTACTTC. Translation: CASSPPEGPSYEQYF.

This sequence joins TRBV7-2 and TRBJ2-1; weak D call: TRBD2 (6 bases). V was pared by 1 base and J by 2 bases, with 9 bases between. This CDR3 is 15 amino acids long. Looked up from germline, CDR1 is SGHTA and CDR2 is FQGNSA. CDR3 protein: CASSLGLGPYNEQFF. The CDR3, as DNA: TGTGCCAGCAGCTTAGGACTAGGCCCCTACAATGAGCAGTTCTTC. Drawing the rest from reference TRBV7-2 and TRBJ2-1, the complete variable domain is GAGVSQSPSNKVTEKGKDVELRCDPISGHTALYWYRQSLGQGLEFLIYFQGNSAPDKSGLPSDRFSAERTGGSVSTLTIQRTQQEDSAVYLCASSLGLGPYNEQFFGPGTRLTVL.

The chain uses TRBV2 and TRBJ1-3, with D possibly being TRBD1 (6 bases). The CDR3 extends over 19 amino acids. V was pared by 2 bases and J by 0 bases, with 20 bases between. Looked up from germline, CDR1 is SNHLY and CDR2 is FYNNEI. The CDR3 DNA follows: TGTGCCAGCAGTGAACATCCAAACGTGGGGACACGCTCTGGAAACACCATATATTTT. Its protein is CASSEHPNVGTRSGNTIYF.

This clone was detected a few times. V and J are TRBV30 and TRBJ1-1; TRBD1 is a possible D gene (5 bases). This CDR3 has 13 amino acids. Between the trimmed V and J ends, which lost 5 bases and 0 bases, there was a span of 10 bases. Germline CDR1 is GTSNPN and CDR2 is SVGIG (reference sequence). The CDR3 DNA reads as TGTGCCTGGGGCTCAGGGATGAACACTGAAGCTTTCTTT. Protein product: CAWGSGMNTEAFF.

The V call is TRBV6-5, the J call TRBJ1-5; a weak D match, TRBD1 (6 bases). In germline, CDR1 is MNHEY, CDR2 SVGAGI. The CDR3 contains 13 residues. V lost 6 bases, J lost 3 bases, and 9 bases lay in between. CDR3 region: CASRQGFNQPQHF. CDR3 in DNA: TGTGCCAGCAGACAGGGTTTCAATCAGCCCCAGCATTTT.

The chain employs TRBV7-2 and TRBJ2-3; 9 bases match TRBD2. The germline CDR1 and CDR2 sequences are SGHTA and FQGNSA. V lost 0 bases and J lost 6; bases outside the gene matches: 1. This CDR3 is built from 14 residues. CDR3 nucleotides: TGTGCCAGCAGCTTAGCGCGGGGGGGGGATACGCAGTATTTT. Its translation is CASSLARGGDTQYF.

CDR3 amino acids: CASSLNPGINNYGYTF. The CDR3 DNA follows: TGTGCCAGCAGCTTAAATCCAGGGATTAACAACTATGGCTACACCTTC. The J gene is TRBJ1-2, the V gene TRBV7-2; D is possibly TRBD1 (5 bases). Trimming stripped 2 bases from V and 2 bases from J, with 15 bases between. Germline loops: CDR1 SGHTA, CDR2 FQGNSA. The CDR3 is made up of 16 amino acids.

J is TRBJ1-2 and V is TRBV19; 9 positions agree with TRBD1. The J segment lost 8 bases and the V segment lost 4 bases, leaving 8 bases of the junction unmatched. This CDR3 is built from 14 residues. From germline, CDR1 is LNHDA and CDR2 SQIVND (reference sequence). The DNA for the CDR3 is TGTGCCAGTAGTACTGATGGGACAGGGCCCGGCTACACCTTC. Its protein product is CASSTDGTGPGYTF.

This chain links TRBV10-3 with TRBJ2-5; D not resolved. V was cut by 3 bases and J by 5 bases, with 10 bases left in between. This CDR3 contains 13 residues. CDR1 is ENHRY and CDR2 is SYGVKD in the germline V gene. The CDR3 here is CAISDPGRETQYF. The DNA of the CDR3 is TGTGCCATCAGTGATCCCGGACGGGAGACCCAGTACTTC.

CDR3: CASSQDGGVDTQYF. In DNA form, the CDR3 reads TGCGCCAGCAGCCAAGATGGGGGAGTGGATACGCAGTATTTT. The rearrangement uses TRBV4-3 and TRBJ2-3; D is tentatively TRBD1 or TRBD2 (5 bases each). Per germline, CDR1 LGHNA and CDR2 YSLEER. Trimming shortened V by 0 bases and J by 6 bases, and 10 bases separated the two germline ends. The CDR3 has 14 amino acids.

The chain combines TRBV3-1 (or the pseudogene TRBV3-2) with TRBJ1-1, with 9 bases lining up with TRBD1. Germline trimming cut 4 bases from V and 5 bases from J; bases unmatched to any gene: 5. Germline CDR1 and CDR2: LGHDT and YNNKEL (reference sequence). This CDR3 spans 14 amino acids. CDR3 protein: CASSPLDRGTEAFF. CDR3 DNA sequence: TGTGCCAGCAGCCCCCTCGACAGGGGGACTGAAGCTTTCTTT.

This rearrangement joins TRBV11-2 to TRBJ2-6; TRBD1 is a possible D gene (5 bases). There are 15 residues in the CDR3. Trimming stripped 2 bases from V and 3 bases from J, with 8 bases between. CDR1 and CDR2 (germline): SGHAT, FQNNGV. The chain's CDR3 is CASSLITGGANVLTF. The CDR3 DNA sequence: TGTGCCAGCAGCTTAATTACAGGTGGGGCCAACGTCCTGACTTTC.

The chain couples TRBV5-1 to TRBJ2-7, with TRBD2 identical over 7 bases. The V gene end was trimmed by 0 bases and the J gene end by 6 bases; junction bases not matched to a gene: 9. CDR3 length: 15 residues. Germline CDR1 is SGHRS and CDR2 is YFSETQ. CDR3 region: CASSLGQGSSGEQYF. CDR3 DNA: TGCGCCAGCAGCTTGGGGCAGGGTTCTAGCGGCGAGCAGTACTTC.